This TCR beta chain was sequenced for a study of Graves' ophthalmopathy and Graves' hyperthyroidism. General observations from the study: A majority of expanded thyroid clonotypes exceeding 0.001 frequency were likewise present in blood.

The sequenced template was RNA, covering the TCR beta CDR3 region. RT-PCR with HTBI primers came first, then second-round multiplex PCR. TCRdb re-derived calls from the multiplex PCR reads in MiXCR, one entry per CDR3 protein. The sample comprises over 650,000 distinct CDR3 sequences, just over 40% of which are singletons, and 3.3% rests with the top ten. On this clonotype itself: What it binds is unknown.

In germline, CDR1 is SGDLS, CDR2 YYNGEE. V shed 2 bases and J shed 0 bases, with 6 bases lying between them. The CDR3 is made up of 14 amino acids. The diagnosis was founded upon clinical symptoms, serum thyroxine, TRAb, thyroid ultrasound and orbital computed tomography. V and J are TRBV9 and TRBJ1-3; D remains ambiguous. The clonotype originates from an adult man with Graves' ophthalmopathy. Sequencing input: peripheral blood. CDR3 loop: CASSVRNSGNTIYF. CDR3 coding DNA: TGTGCCAGCAGCGTCAGGAACTCTGGAAACACCATATATTTT. Full variable domain (outside the CDR3, taken from reference TRBV9 and TRBJ1-3): DSGVTQTPKHLITATGQRVTLRCSPRSGDLSVYWYQQSLDQGLQFLIQYYNGEERAKGNILERFSAQQFPDLHSELNLSSLELGDSALYFCASSVRNSGNTIYFGEGSWLTVV.